The 11 T cell receptor beta chains below were found in one sample sequenced in a study of cytomegalovirus exposure and HLA in healthy donors. The study ran its PCR with 60 Vbeta and 13 Jbeta primers. The repertoire was sequenced with immunoSEQ multiplex PCR; TCRdb's copy has only in-frame clones and lacks some. The sample has 150,000 to 180,000 clones; 65% to 85% are singletons. Material: PBMCs. The receptors come from a woman aged 40 to 50 in good health and CMV-seropositive.

The V and J genes are TRBV28 and TRBJ1-1; maybe TRBD1 (6 bases). V lost 7 bases and J 5 bases, leaving 14 bases between the germline ends. The length of the CDR3 is 13 residues. Germline V gene data show CDR1 as MDHEN and CDR2 as SYDVKM. For the CDR3, the DNA is TGTGCCAGCATCCCCACAGGGTTGACTGAAGCTTTCTTT. It specifies CASIPTGLTEAFF.

The rearrangement joins TRBV7-8 to TRBJ1-1; possible D gene TRBD1, 6 bases. The CDR3 consists of 15 residues. Germline CDR1 SGHVS, CDR2 FQNEAQ. The V end lost 5 bases, the J end lost 5 bases, and 18 bases lay between the germline ends. The DNA of the CDR3 is TGTGCCAGCAGCGTGTTGGTGGGGGCGAGTACTGAAGCTTTCTTT. This gives the protein CASSVLVGASTEAFF.

This clone was picked up one time. This chain connects TRBV5-1 to TRBJ1-4; D uncertain. Trimming removed 0 bases at V and 7 bases at J, with 13 bases between. This CDR3 comprises 15 residues. Germline-derived CDR1 and CDR2 are SGHRS and YFSETQ. The CDR3 DNA sequence: TGCGCCAGCAGCTTGGCCGGAGCTCCAAGTGAAAAACTGTTTTTT. Translation gives CASSLAGAPSEKLFF.

The chain employs TRBV4-1 and TRBJ2-3; 10 bases fit TRBD2. From germline, CDR1 is MGHRA and CDR2 YSYEKL. J lost 4 bases, V lost 2 bases, and 9 bases had no gene match. The CDR3 spans 17 residues. CDR3 DNA sequence: TGCGCCAGCAGCCAAATCCAGAGGAGCGGGAGGGCAGATACGCAGTATTTT. Protein product: CASSQIQRSGRADTQYF.

The V and J genes are TRBV7-2 and TRBJ1-2; the D is unclear. Trimming shortened V by 2 bases and J by 2 bases, and 9 bases separated the two germline ends. The CDR3 extends over 14 amino acids. Germline V lookup: CDR1 SGHTA, CDR2 FQGNSA. This CDR3 is CASSLLAGNYGYTF. CDR3 in DNA: TGTGCCAGCAGCTTATTGGCGGGGAACTATGGCTACACCTTC.

J is TRBJ2-1 and V is TRBV7-9; TRBD2 matches at 13 bases. This CDR3 has 16 amino acids. CDR1 and CDR2 from the germline V gene are SEHNR and FQNEAQ (reference sequence). The V gene end was trimmed by 3 bases and the J gene end by 8 bases; junction bases not matched to a gene: 7. The CDR3 DNA reads as TGTGCCAGCAGCTTTGTGGGACTAGCGGGATTCGATGAGCAGTTCTTC. Residues: CASSFVGLAGFDEQFF.

The chain's CDR3 is CASSWGSPGVFGETQYF. The CDR3 DNA sequence: TGTGCCAGCAGCTGGGGGTCCCCAGGGGTGTTCGGAGAGACCCAGTACTTC. The rearrangement uses TRBV7-9 and TRBJ2-5; D possibly corresponds to TRBD1 (6 bases). The CDR3 totals 17 residues. V gave up 4 bases and J gave up 4 bases, with 22 bases separating them. Looked up from germline, CDR1 is SEHNR and CDR2 is FQNEAQ (reference sequence).

The chain combines TRBV29-1 with TRBJ2-7; D unclear. Looked up from germline, CDR1 is SQVTM and CDR2 is ANQGSEA. Trimming removed 5 bases at V and 1 base at J, with 21 bases between. This CDR3 has 16 residues. The CDR3 DNA sequence: TGCAGCGTTAAATTTGGTCGGTTGGGCAGTTCCTACGAGCAGTACTTC. Translating it yields CSVKFGRLGSSYEQYF.

Written as DNA, the CDR3 is TGTGCCAGCAGCGGCCCGGGGGAGGGGGAGACCCAGTACTTC. Protein sequence: CASSGPGEGETQYF. The chain couples TRBV9 to TRBJ2-5, with TRBD2 identical over 7 bases. This CDR3 contains 14 residues. Germline V gene data show CDR1 as SGDLS and CDR2 as YYNGEE. The J segment lost 5 bases and the V segment lost 3 bases, leaving 7 bases of the junction unmatched. The full variable domain, with the rest looked up from reference TRBV9 and TRBJ2-5, is DSGVTQTPKHLITATGQRVTLRCSPRSGDLSVYWYQQSLDQGLQFLIQYYNGEERAKGNILERFSAQQFPDLHSELNLSSLELGDSALYFCASSGPGEGETQYFGPGTRLLVL.

J is TRBJ2-7 and V is TRBV18, with a possible D match to TRBD2 (5 bases). Germline assignment: CDR1 KGHSH and CDR2 LQKENI. CDR3 size: 13 residues. The V and J ends lost 4 bases and 3 bases respectively, with 10 bases between them. The CDR3 protein is CASSREAVYEQYF. The CDR3 DNA follows: TGTGCCAGCTCACGTGAAGCGGTCTACGAGCAGTACTTC.

This chain uses TRBV19 with TRBJ1-1; D uncertain. Germline CDR1 and CDR2: LNHDA and SQIVND (reference sequence). This CDR3 contains 12 residues. V was cut by 5 bases and J by 7 bases, with 11 bases left in between. The DNA of the CDR3 is TGTGCCAGTAGTTCGGGGTTAGGTGAAGCTTTCTTT. This gives the protein CASSSGLGEAFF.